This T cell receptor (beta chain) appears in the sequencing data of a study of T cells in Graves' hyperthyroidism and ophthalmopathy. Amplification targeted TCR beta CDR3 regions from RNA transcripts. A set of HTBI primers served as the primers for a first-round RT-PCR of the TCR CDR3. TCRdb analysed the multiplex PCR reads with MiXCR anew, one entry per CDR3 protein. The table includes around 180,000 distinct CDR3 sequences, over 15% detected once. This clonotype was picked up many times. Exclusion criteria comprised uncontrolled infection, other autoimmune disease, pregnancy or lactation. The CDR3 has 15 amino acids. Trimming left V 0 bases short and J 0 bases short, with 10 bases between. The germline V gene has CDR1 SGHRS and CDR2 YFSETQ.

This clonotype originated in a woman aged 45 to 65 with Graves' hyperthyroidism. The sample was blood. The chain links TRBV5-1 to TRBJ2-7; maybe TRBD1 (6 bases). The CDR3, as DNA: TGCGCCAGCAGCTTGGTACAGGGATACTCCTACGAGCAGTACTTC. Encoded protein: CASSLVQGYSYEQYF.